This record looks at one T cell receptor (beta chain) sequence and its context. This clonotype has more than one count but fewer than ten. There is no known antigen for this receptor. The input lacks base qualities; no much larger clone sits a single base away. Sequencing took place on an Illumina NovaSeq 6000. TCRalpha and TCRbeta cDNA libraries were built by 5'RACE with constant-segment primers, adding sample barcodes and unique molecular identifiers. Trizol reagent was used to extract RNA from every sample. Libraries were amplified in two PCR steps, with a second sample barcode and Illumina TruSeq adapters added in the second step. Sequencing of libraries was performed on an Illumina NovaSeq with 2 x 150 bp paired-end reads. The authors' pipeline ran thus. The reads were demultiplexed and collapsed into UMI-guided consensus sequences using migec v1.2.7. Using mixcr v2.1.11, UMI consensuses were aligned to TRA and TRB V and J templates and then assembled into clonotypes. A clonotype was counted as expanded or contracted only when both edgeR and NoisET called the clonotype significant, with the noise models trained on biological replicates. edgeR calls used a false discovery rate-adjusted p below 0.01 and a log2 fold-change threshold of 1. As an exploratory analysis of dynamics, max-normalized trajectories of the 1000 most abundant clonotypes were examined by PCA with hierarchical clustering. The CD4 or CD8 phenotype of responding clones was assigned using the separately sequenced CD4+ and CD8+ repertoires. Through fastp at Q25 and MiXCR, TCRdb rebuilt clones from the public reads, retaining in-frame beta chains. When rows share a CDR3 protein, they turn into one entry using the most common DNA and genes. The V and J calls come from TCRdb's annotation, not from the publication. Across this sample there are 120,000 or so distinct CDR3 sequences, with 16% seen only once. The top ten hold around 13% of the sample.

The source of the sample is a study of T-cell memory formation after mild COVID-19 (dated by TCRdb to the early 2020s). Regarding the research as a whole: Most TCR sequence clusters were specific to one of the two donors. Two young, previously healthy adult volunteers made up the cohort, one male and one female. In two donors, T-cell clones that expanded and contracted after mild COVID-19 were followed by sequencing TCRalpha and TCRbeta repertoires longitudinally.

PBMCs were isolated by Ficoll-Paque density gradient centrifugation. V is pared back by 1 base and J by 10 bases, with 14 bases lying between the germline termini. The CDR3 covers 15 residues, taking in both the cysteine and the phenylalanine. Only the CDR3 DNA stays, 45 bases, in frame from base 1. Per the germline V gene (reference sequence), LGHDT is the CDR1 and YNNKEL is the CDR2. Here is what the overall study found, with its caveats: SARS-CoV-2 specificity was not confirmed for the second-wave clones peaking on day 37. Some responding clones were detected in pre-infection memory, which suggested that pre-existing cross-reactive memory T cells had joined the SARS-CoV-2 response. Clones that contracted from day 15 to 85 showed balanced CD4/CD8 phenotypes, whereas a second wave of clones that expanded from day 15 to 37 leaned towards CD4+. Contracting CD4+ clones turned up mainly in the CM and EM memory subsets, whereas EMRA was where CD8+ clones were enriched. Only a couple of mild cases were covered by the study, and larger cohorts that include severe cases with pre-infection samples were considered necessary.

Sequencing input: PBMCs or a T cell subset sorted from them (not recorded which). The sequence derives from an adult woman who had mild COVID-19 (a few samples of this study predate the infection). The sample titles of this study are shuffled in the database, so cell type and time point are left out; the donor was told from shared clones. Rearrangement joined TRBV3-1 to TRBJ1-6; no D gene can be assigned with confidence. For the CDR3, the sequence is CASSQGSWVGSPLHF. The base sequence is TGTGCCAGCAGCCAAGGCTCCTGGGTCGGCTCACCCCTCCACTTT.